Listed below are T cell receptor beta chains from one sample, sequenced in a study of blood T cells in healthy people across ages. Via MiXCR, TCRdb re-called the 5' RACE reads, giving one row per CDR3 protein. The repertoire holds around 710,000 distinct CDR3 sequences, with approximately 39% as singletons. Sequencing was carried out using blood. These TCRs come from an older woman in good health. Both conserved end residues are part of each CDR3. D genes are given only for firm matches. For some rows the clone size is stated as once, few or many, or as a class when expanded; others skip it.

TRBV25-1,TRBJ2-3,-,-,TGTGCCAGCAGTGAATATATGGAGGGGGGGCTGACAGATACGCAGTATTTT,CASSEYMEGGLTDTQYF
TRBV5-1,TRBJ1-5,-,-,TGCGCCAGCAGCTTTAATGGGGCCCAGCTCCAGCATTTT,CASSFNGAQLQHF
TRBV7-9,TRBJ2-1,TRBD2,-,TGTGCCAGCAGCGCGGCGGGACTAGCGGACCCAAAGGGATACAATGAGCAGTTCTTC,CASSAAGLADPKGYNEQFF
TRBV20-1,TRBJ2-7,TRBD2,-,TGCAGTGCTAGAGAACAGCGGGGGGCCTACGAGCAGTACTTC,CSAREQRGAYEQYF
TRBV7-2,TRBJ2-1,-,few,TGTGCCAGCACTTCTAGTCCGTCCTACAATGAGCAGTTCTTC,CASTSSPSYNEQFF
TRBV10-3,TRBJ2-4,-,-,TGTGCCATCAGTGACTGGGATCTAGCCAAAAACATTCAGTACTTC,CAISDWDLAKNIQYF
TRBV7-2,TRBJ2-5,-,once,TGTGCCAGCAGCCTTACGGTCAGGGGAATCTACAAGCAGTACTTC,CASSLTVRGIYKQYF
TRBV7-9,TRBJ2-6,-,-,TGTGCCGGGACAAGGACGCTGATTTCTGGGGCCAACGTCCTGACTTTC,CAGTRTLISGANVLTF
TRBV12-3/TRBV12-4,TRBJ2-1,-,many,TGTGCCAGCAGTACAAATGAGAGCAATGAGCAGTTCTTC,CASSTNESNEQFF
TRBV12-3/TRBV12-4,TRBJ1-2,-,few,TGTGCCAGCAGTTTGGGGGTAAATGGCTACACCTTC,CASSLGVNGYTF
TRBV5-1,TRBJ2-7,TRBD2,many,TGTGCCAGCAGCTTAGCTAGCGGGAGCTCCTACGAGCAGTACTTC,CASSLASGSSYEQYF
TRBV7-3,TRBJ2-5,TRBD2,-,TGTGCCAGCAGGCGTAGCGGGGGGCAAGAGACCCAGTACTTC,CASRRSGGQETQYF
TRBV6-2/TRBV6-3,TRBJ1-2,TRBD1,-,TGTGCCAGCAGAGCGACAGGGGGCAGGGATGGCTACACCTTC,CASRATGGRDGYTF
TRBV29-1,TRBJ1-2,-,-,TGCAGCGTCTATGGTCAGGAAACTAACTATGGCTACACCTTC,CSVYGQETNYGYTF
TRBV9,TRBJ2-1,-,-,TGTGCCAGCAGCGTCCAAGTGGGGGGCCTATACAATGAGCAGTTCTTC,CASSVQVGGLYNEQFF
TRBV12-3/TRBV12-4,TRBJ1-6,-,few,TGTGCCAGCAGTTTAGGCTCACCTGGGGGTTCACCCCTCCACTTT,CASSLGSPGGSPLHF
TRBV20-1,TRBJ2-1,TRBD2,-,TGCAGTGCTACTCCTACCCATGTAGCGGGAGGGCCAATCAATGAGCAGTTCTTC,CSATPTHVAGGPINEQFF
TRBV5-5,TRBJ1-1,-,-,TGTGCCAGCAGCAAGACGGAAAAAGCTTTCTTT,CASSKTEKAFF
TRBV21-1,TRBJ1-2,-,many,TGTGCCAGCAGCGAAAAATTCCCAGAGGGGGCCAGGGAGAACTATGGCTACACCTTC,CASSEKFPEGARENYGYTF
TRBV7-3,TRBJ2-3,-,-,TGTGCCAGCAGCCCAATGGGTAACGCAGGTTCAGATACGCAGTATTTT,CASSPMGNAGSDTQYF
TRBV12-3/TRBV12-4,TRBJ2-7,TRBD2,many,TGTGCCAGCCCATTTTACGGGGGGGTCTACGAGCAGTACTTC,CASPFYGGVYEQYF
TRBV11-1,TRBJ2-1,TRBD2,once,TGTGCCAGCAGCTTATATTGGGGTACAACGGGAGGGCCTTCCCTCCTTTACAATGAGCAGTTCTTC,CASSLYWGTTGGPSLLYNEQFF
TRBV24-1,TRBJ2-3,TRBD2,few,TGTGCCACCAGTGCGGGTAGCGGGGGGTTAAATACGCAGTATTTT,CATSAGSGGLNTQYF
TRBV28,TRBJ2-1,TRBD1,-,TGTGCCAGCAGTTTATCCCCGGGACAGGGGGGGAATGAGCAGTTCTTC,CASSLSPGQGGNEQFF
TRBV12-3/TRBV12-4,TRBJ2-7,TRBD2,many,TGTGCCAGCAGTTTAGGGACTAGCGGAACCTACGAGCAGTACTTC,CASSLGTSGTYEQYF
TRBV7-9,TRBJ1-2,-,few,TGTGCCAGCAGCCCCGAGGGGGGGAACTATGGCTACACCTTC,CASSPEGGNYGYTF
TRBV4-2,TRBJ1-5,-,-,TGTGCCAGCAGCCAAGCCGGCAGGGGCCCCAATCAGCCCCAGCATTTT,CASSQAGRGPNQPQHF
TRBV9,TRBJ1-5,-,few,TGTGCCAGCAGCCCCCGGTGCCTTAGCAATCAGCCCCAGCATTTT,CASSPRCLSNQPQHF
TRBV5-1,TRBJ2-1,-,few,TGCGCCAGCAGCGAGGACAGAAGCTCCTACAATGAGCAGTTCTTC,CASSEDRSSYNEQFF
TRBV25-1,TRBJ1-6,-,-,TGTGCCAGCAGTGGTGGGGGTACAGGGTATTCACCCCTCCACTTT,CASSGGGTGYSPLHF
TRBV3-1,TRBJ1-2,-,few,TGTGCCAGCAGTCCCGGATGGGGGGCTGACTATGGCTACACCTTC,CASSPGWGADYGYTF
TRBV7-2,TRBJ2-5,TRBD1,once,TGTGCCAGCAGCCCCAAAGCGGCCGGGACAGGGGTTGAGACCCAGTACTTC,CASSPKAAGTGVETQYF
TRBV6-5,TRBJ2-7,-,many,TGTGCCAGCCGGACCCAGTACGAGCAGTACTTC,CASRTQYEQYF
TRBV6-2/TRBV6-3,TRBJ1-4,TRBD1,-,TGTGCCAGTCGAACCGGACAGGGAGGAAAACTGTTTTTT,CASRTGQGGKLFF
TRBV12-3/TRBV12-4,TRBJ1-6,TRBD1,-,TGTGCCAGCAGGACCTACAGGGGAAATTCACCCCTCCACTTT,CASRTYRGNSPLHF
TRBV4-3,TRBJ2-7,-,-,TGCGCCAGCAGCCAGAGGCCCGACTCCTACAATGAGCAGTACTTC,CASSQRPDSYNEQYF
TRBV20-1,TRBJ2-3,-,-,TGCAGTGCTCCGGGTACTAGCCCGTTTGGGGATACGCAGTATTTT,CSAPGTSPFGDTQYF
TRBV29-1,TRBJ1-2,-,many,TGCAGCGTCCCCCCAGGCTTACTGGGCTATGGCTACACCTTC,CSVPPGLLGYGYTF
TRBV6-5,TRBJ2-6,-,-,TGTGCCAGCAGTTACTTCCAGCCGGGGGCCAACGTCCTGACTTTC,CASSYFQPGANVLTF
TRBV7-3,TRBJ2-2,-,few,TGTGCCAGCAGCCTCCTTGGGGACACCGGGGAGCTGTTTTTT,CASSLLGDTGELFF
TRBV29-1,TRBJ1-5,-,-,TGCAGCGTTGCCGAGGGAGGGGAAGATCAGCCCCAGCATTTT,CSVAEGGEDQPQHF
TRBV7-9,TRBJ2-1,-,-,TGTGCCAGCAGCTCAGACAAAAAAGAGACCCAGTTCTTC,CASSSDKKETQFF
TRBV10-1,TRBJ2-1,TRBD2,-,TGTGCCAGCAGTGAGTCTAGGTCCCAGGGACTAGGCCAGTTCTTC,CASSESRSQGLGQFF
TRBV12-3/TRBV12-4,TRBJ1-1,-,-,TGTGCCAGCAGTTCCGACAGCTTGAACACTGAAGCTTTCTTT,CASSSDSLNTEAFF
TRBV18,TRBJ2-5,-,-,TGTGCCAGCTCACCTCCTTCTGGCGCTATAGAGGCCCAGTACTTC,CASSPPSGAIEAQYF
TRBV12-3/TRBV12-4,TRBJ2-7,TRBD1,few,TGTGACAGCAGTTTAGATGTGGGACAGTCCTACGAGCAGTACTTC,CDSSLDVGQSYEQYF
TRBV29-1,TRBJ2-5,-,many,TGCAGCGCAGGACGGCTGCAAGAGACCCAGTACTTC,CSAGRLQETQYF
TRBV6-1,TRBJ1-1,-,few,TGTGCCAGCAGTGAAGCGCTAGGGGGGACTGAAGCTTTCTTT,CASSEALGGTEAFF
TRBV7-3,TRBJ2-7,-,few,TGTGCCAGCAGCATACAGGGTACGGTGTTTCGAGACGAGCAGTACTTC,CASSIQGTVFRDEQYF
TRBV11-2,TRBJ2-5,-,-,TGTGCCAGCAGCTTGACAGCGTCTCAGTACTTC,CASSLTASQYF
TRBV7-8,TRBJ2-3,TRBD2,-,TGTGCCAGCAGAGTGGGACTAGCTGGGGGAGATACGCAGTATTTT,CASRVGLAGGDTQYF